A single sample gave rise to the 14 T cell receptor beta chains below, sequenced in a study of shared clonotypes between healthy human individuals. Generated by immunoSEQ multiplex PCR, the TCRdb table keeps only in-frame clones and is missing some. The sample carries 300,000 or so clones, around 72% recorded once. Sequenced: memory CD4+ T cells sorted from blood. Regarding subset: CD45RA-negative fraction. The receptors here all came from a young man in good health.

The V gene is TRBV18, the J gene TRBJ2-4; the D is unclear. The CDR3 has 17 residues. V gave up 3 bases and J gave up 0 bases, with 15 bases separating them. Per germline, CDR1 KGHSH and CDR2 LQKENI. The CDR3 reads CASSPLSTGLAKNIQYF. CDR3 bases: TGTGCCAGCTCACCCCTTTCAACCGGCCTAGCCAAAAACATTCAGTACTTC.

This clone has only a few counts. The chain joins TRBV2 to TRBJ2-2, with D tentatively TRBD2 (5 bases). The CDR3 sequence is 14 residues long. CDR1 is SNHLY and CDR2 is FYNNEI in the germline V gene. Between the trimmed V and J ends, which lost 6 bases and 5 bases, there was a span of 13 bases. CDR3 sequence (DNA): TGTGCCAGCAGGACCACTAGTAATACCGGGGAGCTGTTTTTT. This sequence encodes CASRTTSNTGELFF.

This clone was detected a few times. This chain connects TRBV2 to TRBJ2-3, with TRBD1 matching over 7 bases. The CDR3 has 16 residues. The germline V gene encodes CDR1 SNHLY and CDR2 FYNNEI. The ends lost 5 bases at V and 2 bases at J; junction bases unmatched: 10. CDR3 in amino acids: CASSPPRTGATDTQYF. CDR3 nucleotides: TGTGCCAGCAGTCCGCCGAGGACAGGCGCCACAGATACGCAGTATTTT.

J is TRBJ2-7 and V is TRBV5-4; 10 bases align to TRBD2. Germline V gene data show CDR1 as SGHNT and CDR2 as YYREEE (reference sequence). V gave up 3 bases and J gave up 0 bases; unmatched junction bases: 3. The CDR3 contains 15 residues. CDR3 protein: CASSSSGRASYEQYF. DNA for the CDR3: TGTGCCAGCAGCTCCAGCGGGAGGGCCTCCTACGAGCAGTACTTC.

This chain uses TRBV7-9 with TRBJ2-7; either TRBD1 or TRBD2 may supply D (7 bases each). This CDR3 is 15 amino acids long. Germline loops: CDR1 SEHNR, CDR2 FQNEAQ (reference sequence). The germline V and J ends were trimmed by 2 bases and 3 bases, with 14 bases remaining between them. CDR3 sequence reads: CASSLFGGDSYEQYF. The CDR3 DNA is TGTGCCAGCAGCTTATTTGGGGGGGACAGCTACGAGCAGTACTTC.

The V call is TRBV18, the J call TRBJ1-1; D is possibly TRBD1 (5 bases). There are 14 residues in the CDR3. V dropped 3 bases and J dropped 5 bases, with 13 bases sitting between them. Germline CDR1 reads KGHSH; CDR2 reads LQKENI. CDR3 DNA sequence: TGTGCCAGCTCACCCGGCCAGGGCAGTACTGAAGCTTTCTTT. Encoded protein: CASSPGQGSTEAFF.

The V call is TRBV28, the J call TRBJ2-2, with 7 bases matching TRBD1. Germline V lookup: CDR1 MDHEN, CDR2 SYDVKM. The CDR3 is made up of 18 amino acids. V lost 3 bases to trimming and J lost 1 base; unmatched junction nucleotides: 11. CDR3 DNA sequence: TGTGCCAGCAGTTTCCTGAGGGGGCGAAACAAGAACACCGGGGAGCTGTTTTTT. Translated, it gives CASSFLRGRNKNTGELFF.

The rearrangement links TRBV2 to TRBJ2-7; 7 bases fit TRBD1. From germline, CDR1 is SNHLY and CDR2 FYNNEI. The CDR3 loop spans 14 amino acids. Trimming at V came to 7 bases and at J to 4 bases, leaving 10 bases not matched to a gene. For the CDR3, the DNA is TGTGCCAGCACGATTACAGGGGTCTCGTACGAGCAGTACTTC. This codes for CASTITGVSYEQYF. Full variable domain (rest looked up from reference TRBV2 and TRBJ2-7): EPEVTQTPSHQVTQMGQEVILRCVPISNHLYFYWYRQILGQKVEFLVSFYNNEISEKSEIFDDQFSVERPDGSNFTLKIRSTKLEDSAMYFCASTITGVSYEQYFGPGTRLTVT.

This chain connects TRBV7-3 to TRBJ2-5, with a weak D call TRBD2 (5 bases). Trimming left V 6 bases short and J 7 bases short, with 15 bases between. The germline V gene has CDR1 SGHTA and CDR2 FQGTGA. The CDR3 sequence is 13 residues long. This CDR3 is CASSFGPSGTQYF. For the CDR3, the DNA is TGTGCCAGCAGTTTCGGGCCAAGCGGGACCCAGTACTTC.

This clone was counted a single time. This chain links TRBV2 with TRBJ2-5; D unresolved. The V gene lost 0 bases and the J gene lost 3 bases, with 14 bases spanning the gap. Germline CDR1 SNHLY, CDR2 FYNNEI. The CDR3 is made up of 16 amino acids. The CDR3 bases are TGTGCCAGCAGTGAAGCGCTTCAAGGCAGTAAAGAGACCCAGTACTTC. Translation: CASSEALQGSKETQYF.

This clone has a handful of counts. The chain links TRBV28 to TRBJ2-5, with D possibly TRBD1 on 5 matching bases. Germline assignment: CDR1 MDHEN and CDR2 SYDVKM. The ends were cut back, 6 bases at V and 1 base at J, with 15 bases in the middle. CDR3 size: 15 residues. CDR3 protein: CASRLTQEFQETQYF. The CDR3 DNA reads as TGTGCCAGCAGGCTAACACAGGAATTCCAAGAGACCCAGTACTTC. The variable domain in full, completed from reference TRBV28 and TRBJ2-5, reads DVKVTQSSRYLVKRTGEKVFLECVQDMDHENMFWYRQDPGLGLRLIYFSYDVKMKEKGDIPEGYSVSREKKERFSLILESASTNQTSMYLCASRLTQEFQETQYFGPGTRLLVL.

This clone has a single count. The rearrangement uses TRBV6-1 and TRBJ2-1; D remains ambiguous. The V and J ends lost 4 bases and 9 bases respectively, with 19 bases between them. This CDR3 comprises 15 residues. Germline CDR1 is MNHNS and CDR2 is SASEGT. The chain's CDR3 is CASSAEQVQVSEQFF. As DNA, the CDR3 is TGTGCCAGCAGTGCGGAACAAGTTCAGGTCAGTGAGCAGTTCTTC.

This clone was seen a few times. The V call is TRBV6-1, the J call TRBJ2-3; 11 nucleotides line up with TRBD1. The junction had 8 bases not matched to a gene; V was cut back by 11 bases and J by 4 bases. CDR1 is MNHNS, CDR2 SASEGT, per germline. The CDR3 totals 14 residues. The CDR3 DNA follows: TGTGCCGCCCTTCGGACAGGGGGCTCAGATACGCAGTATTTT. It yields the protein CAALRTGGSDTQYF.

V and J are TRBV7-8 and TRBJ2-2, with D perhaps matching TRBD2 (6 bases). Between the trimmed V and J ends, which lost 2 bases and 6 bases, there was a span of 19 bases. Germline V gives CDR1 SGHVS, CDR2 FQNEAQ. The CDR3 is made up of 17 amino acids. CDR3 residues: CASSLPLGPGGAGELFF. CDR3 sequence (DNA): TGTGCCAGCAGCTTACCTCTCGGGCCCGGAGGGGCCGGGGAGCTGTTTTTT.